This record covers a single T cell receptor (beta chain). There is no known antigen for this receptor. No base-level quality is on record; no much larger clone is a single base apart. The library was generated by the immunoSEQ multiplex PCR assay. For the multiplex PCR, a mixture combining 60 forward primers for TCR Vbeta segments and 13 reverse primers for TCR Jbeta segments was used. The CDR3 region of rearranged TCR beta genes was amplified from genomic DNA with a multiplex PCR assay. The amplified TCR beta libraries were sequenced on the Illumina HiSeq System as 87-base-pair reads. Per the authors' processing: Across the 640 or so repertoires, a later analysis counted tens of millions of unique TCR beta chains, approximately 12 million of which were shared by at least two donors. Raw reads were error-corrected and collapsed into unique sequences by a nearest-neighbor algorithm in which closely related sequences were merged to remove PCR and sequencing errors. CDR3 sequences were aligned to IMGT reference sequences to assign V, D and J gene segments. For a sequence to be retained, a match of at least six nucleotides was required to both a V gene segment and a J gene segment. A rearrangement was called productive if the CDR3 had no stop codons and remained in frame with V and J, and every other rearrangement was called non-productive. CDR3 was defined by IMGT convention, running from the second conserved V-encoded cysteine to the conserved J-encoded phenylalanine. In an earlier analysis of more than 550 of the donors, sequences lacking an unambiguous match to a single V gene segment were excluded. In an earlier analysis of approximately 590 of the donors, V segments were called functional above 56.7% productive rearrangements and were called segregating when the between-donor standard deviation exceeded 5%. A statistical classification framework was developed to diagnose cytomegalovirus status using the catalog of TCR beta chain sequences. In a later analysis, V and J genes were assigned by comparing TCR nucleotide sequences against IMGT/GENE-DB human TR gene sequences. Using the TCRdist pipeline, a later analysis assigned CDR3 sequences along with most-parsimonious VDJ recombination scenarios. In a later analysis, each TCR beta chain was defined by its CDR3 amino acid sequence together with its V-gene family, and reads without a unique V-gene family were excluded. A later analysis removed 450 to 600 highly shared, low-generation-probability nucleotide sequences to deal with suspected cross-contamination and a sequencing artifact. In a later analysis, a clonal expansion index for each public chain was calculated from normalized within-repertoire ranks of inferred template counts. In a later analysis, generation probabilities were computed using a VDJ recombination model fitted to out-of-frame rearrangements, and the results were checked against IGoR. In a later analysis, TCR-TCR, TCR-HLA and TCR-CMV co-occurrence was scored with hypergeometric tests, and a repertoire-size bias correction was applied to TCR pairs. To estimate false discovery rates, a later analysis permuted the HLA or CMV assignments 20 times. In a later analysis, co-occurring TCRs were grouped using DBSCAN, with TCRdist sequence similarity added in when clustering inside HLA-allele-positive subsets. Co-occurrence clustering excluded repertoires with fewer than 30,000 or more than 120,000 public chains, plus five with anomalous nucleotide sharing. Here the immuneACCESS table is served through TCRdb, limited to in-frame sequences with V and J called. Missing clones are a known gap in these copies; in checked studies unresolved V genes cover under half, and the rest lacks a known reason. V and J calls and clone size are copied from that table; D and trimming were computed from the DNA. The sample table contains about 170,000 clones; only one count was recorded for 82% of them. Together, the top ten hold around 1.5% of the sample.

From V the trimming removes 4 bases and from J it removes 4 bases, while the gene matches leave 7 bases of the junction unaccounted for. CDR1 and CDR2 are read off the germline V gene as SGHDT and YYEEEE. Inclusive of the bounding cysteine and phenylalanine, the CDR3 is 15 residues long. Only the CDR3 DNA stays, 45 bases, in frame from base 1. The cohort consisted of approximately 670 healthy bone marrow donors. At the time of sampling, every cohort member was nominally healthy, though immune exposures that went unrecorded were likely present. The donor tested CMV seronegative, placing the donor among the roughly 340 seronegative members of the cohort. Every donor gave a peripheral blood sample, and the peripheral blood mononuclear cells from that sample were used for TCR beta sequencing. Genomic DNA was extracted from the blood cell samples with the Qiagen DNeasy Blood Extraction Kit. This sample was taken from a study of cytomegalovirus exposure and HLA in healthy donors (dated by TCRdb to 2016 to 2017). Turning to the overall study: An earlier analysis of 587 of the donors reported roughly 300 Gb of sequence data and 117 million unique TCR beta sequences obtained from approximately 180 million T cells. An early release that covered roughly 600 HLA-typed donors contained approximately 320 gigabases of sequencing data and around 80 million unique TCR sequences. Of the roughly 400 genotyped donors, about 80% fell in the genetic ancestry cluster associated with self-reported Caucasian donors. The study aimed to test whether cataloging public T cell receptors could reveal signatures of past pathogen exposure. Using immunosequencing, the study profiled T cell repertoires from 500 to 800 subjects and related those repertoires to cytomegalovirus serostatus. A separate validation cohort of more than 100 different subjects was used in addition to the roughly 700-subject first cohort. To predict cytomegalovirus infection status, the study brought together high-throughput TCR immunosequencing, statistical association of individual TCRs with disease status, and machine learning. A later analysis re-analyzed previously published TCR beta repertoires from about 600 donors and added high-resolution HLA genotyping to study TCR occurrence patterns. Rather than drawing on any new phenotypic data, the later analysis identified candidate immune exposures from TCR beta sequences and the way those sequences occurred across donors. To decide whether each TCR beta V gene segment behaved as functional or pseudogenic, an earlier analysis of approximately 600 of the donors relied on high-throughput TCR beta sequencing. Donor age, sex, ethnicity and CMV serostatus were collected together with the repertoire data. Genome-wide SNP genotypes for about 55% of the roughly 670 donors were used in a later genetic analysis, which treated that subset as a discovery cohort. Every repertoire in the discovery cohort had been generated on one and the same sequencing platform. HLA typing included class I and class II loci at four-digit resolution. Typing coverage varied by locus: roughly 629-630 donors for A, B, C, DRB1 and DQB1; approximately 520 for DQA1; around 570 for DPA1; more than 450 for DPB1. A handful of DR-DQ haplotypes were treated as single units for association and clustering because of strong linkage in the cohort. Among approximately 370 genotyped donors of the cohort, an average of around 220,000 unique TCR beta nucleotide sequences was sequenced per donor, of which about 20% were non-productive. The paper's findings and limits, for the study overall: A later genetic analysis reported fewer N-insertions in productive TCRs among donors in an Asian-associated ancestry cluster than the roughly 690-donor mean. A few of the identified cytomegalovirus-associated TCR beta chains were confirmed in vitro to be specific for cytomegalovirus antigens. Linkage disequilibrium might explain the correlated functional status among segregating V segments, but an unknown experimental factor could not be ruled out. Across donors, most TCR sequences were observed very rarely, whereas some public TCRs were present in many individuals. In a later analysis, most CMV-associated TCR beta chains were found to appear HLA-restricted, with HLA associations seemingly driven largely by CMV exposure. Compared with equally common non-associated chains, HLA-associated TCR beta chains in a later analysis were more clonally expanded and had lower generation probabilities. According to a later analysis, parvovirus B19, influenza, CMV and Epstein-Barr virus appeared linked to several top co-occurrence clusters. The presence/absence analyses assumed that sequencing depth was roughly uniform across donors, and that assumption may not be true. The authors suggested that the approach could potentially be generalized to other disease states and immunological phenotypes. In a later analysis, TCR association rates were found to vary across HLA loci, with the most associated TCRs seen for DRB1 alleles and the fewest for HLA-C alleles. In a later genetic analysis, a missense DCLRE1C variant was associated with V-gene and J-gene trimming of TCR beta chains, and the association was replicated in an independent cohort. In both the original and validation cohorts, the classifier was reported to diagnose cytomegalovirus status with high specificity and sensitivity. Broadly in line with IMGT annotations, most TCR beta V segments showed up in productive rearrangements about 90% or about 30% of the time in an earlier analysis of several hundred of the donors. Immune exposure information for the cohort was limited to CMV serostatus. HLA typing was unavailable for some donors at each locus, so association tests used only the typed subset. The study listed 150 to 200 TCR beta chains as associated with cytomegalovirus. A further reported finding was that TCR beta sequences accurately predicted the HLA-A and HLA-B alleles for most subjects in the first cohort. When HLA alleles, especially DR and DQ, strongly co-occurred, TCR associations were difficult to assign to individual alleles. The cohort was sequenced for TCR beta chains only, and without alpha or paired-chain data the features that could be detected were limited. Because counts were too low, fewer than 20 rarely observed V segments, including chromosome 9 orphons, were excluded from the earlier analysis of fewer than 650 of the donors. Because the 87-base-pair reads could not distinguish some IMGT-functional V segments, including TRBV6-2 and TRBV6-3, those segments were excluded. Specific HLA alleles were associated with 18,000 or so TCR beta sequences at a false discovery rate of 0.05 in a later analysis. The sequencing pipeline was judged likely to have produced a cluster of highly shared sequence variants as a technical artifact.

This sequence was found in a male donor in good health and CMV-seronegative. The rearrangement combines TRBV5-6 with TRBJ2-1, and TRBD1 aligns with 8 junction nucleotides. Sequenced: PBMCs. The CDR3 region has the sequence CASSPGQGFYNEQFF. The sequence in DNA is TGTGCCAGCAGCCCAGGACAGGGTTTTTACAATGAGCAGTTCTTC.